This T cell receptor beta chain came from a study of blood T cells in healthy people across ages. This clonotype was counted between two and nine times. A second 7 to 11 cycle PCR used barcoded and J-beta primers. Via MiXCR, TCRdb re-called the 5' RACE reads, giving one row per CDR3 protein. The table lists hundreds of thousands of distinct CDR3 sequences, around 49% of them singletons. The CDR3 runs 12 residues. V shed 6 bases and J 8 bases; nucleotides not matched to a gene: 5. Per germline, CDR1 MNHEY and CDR2 SVGEGT. The J gene is TRBJ2-3, the V gene TRBV6-2 or TRBV6-3; 7 bases fit TRBD2. Material for sequencing was blood. The receptor was isolated from a man aged 25 to 45 in good health. Here the CDR3 reads CASRTSARTQYF. The CDR3 coding sequence is TGTGCCAGCAGAACTAGCGCGCGTACGCAGTATTTT.